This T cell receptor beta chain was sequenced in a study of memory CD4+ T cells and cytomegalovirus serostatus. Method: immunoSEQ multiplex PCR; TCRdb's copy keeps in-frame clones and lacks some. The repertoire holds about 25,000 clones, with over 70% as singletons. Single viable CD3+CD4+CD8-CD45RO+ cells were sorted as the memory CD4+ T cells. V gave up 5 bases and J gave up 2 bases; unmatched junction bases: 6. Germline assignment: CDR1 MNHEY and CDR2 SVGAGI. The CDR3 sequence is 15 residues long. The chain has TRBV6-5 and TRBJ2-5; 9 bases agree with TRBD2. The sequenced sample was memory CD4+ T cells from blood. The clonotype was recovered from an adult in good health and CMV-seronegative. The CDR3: CASSRSGGRQETQYF. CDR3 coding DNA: TGTGCCAGCAGTCGAAGCGGGGGGAGACAAGAGACCCAGTACTTC.